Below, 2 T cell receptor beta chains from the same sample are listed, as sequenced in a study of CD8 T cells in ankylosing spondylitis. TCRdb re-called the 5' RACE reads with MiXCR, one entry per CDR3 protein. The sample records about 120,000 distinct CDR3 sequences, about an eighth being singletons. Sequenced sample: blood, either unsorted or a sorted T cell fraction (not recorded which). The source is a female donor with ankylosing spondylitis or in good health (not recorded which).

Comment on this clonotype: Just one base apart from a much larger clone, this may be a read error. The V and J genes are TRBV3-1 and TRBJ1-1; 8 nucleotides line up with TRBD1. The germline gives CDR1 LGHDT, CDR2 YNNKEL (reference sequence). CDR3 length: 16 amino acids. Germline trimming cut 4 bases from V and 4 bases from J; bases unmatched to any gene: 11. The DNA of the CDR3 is TGTGCCAGCAGCCCCCGGGCAGGGGGCGCGGTCACTGAAGCTTTCTTT. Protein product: CASSPRAGGAVTEAFF.

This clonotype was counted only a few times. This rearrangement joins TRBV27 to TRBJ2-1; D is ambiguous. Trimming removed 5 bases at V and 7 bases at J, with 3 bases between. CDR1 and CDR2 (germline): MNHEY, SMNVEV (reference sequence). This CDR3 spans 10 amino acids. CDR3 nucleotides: TGTGCCAGCAGTCTTAATGAGCAGTTCTTC. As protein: CASSLNEQFF.